This T cell receptor beta chain was sequenced during a study of cytomegalovirus exposure and HLA in healthy donors. Study-wide background: Unique TCRs numbering about 87 million, obtained from HLA-typed donors, made up an early data release.

After removal of 4 bases from V and 7 bases from J, the junction contained 10 bases not matched to a gene. The CDR3 is made up of 17 amino acids. Germline V lookup: CDR1 MDHEN, CDR2 SYDVKM. A remark on this clone: Its target is not known.

Study conclusions and caveats: The authors confirmed in vitro that a few CMV-associated chains were specific for CMV antigens. TCR beta V- and J-gene trimming was later associated with a missense DCLRE1C variant.

In the PCR, 60 Vbeta and 13 Jbeta primers were used. TCRdb keeps only in-frame clones here, not all; method: immunoSEQ multiplex PCR. This sample contains some 120,000 clones. Those who donated were healthy bone marrow donors. The chain has TRBV28 and TRBJ2-3; 14 positions match TRBD2. The TCR comes from a man aged 25-45 years in good health and CMV-seronegative. Sequencing was carried out using PBMCs. This CDR3 reads CASSSPDGTSGGYTQYF. In nucleotides, the CDR3 is TGTGCCAGCAGTTCCCCCGACGGGACTAGCGGGGGTTATACGCAGTATTTT.